This TCR beta chain was sequenced for a study of blood T cell repertoires in COVID-19. Overall study context: T cells, B-cell-depleted T cells, or PBMCs provided the cDNA or gDNA that served as material.

Clones were sequenced by immunoSEQ multiplex PCR, and TCRdb holds only the in-frame ones, with some missing. Of 280,000 or so clones in the sample, approximately 85% were seen once. The sequence derives from a man aged 30 to 45 who had recovered from COVID-19. Material for sequencing was PBMCs or T cells enriched from blood (not recorded which).

The CDR3 region has the DNA TGTGCCACCAGTGATTGGGCTAGACCCGAGGGGCAGTACTTC. Amino acids: CATSDWARPEGQYF. This chain uses TRBV24-1 with TRBJ2-7, with a tentative D call TRBD2 (5 bases). This CDR3 region has 14 residues. Trimming left V 2 bases short and J 9 bases short, with 16 bases between. Germline CDR1 and CDR2: KGHDR and SFDVKD.